The entry below describes one T cell receptor beta chain. Autoimmune disease history or systemic immunosuppression disqualified patients. The assay was immunoSEQ multiplex PCR, and TCRdb's table has in-frame clones only and misses some. The table records fewer than 85,000 clones, about nine tenths of them present only once. The data were obtained in a study of OX40 agonist ivuxolimab in advanced cancers. V lost 2 bases and J lost 3; bases outside the gene matches: 1. From germline, CDR1 is MNHNS and CDR2 SASEGT. The CDR3 covers 14 residues. This rearrangement joins TRBV6-1 to TRBJ1-2; 9 nucleotides agree with TRBD1. Here the sequenced sample was CD4+ or CD8+ T cells sorted from blood, taken in a trial of the OX40 agonist ivuxolimab. The sequence derives from an adult with an advanced solid tumor such as melanoma, head and neck, liver or kidney cancer. The CDR3 region is CASSEWTGDYGYTF. The DNA of the CDR3 is TGTGCCAGCAGTGAATGGACAGGGGACTATGGCTACACCTTC.